These T cell receptor beta chains were read from a single sample in a study of technical replicates of blood from a few donors. Here immunoSEQ multiplex PCR was the method, and the copy in TCRdb shows in-frame clones only, minus some. The sample has around 76,000 clones, over 95% seen once. The specimen was T cells isolated from PBMCs. These receptors originate from a human donor in good health. Each CDR3 is given with its conserved first and last residue. A D gene is named only where the DNA matches it firmly. Some rows have no size entry. The others give once, few or many, or a class for an expanded clone.

NA	NA	TRBJ1-1	TRBV2	CASSDQGLVSTEAFF	TGTGCCAGCAGTGACCAGGGGTTAGTTTCCACTGAAGCTTTCTTT
NA	NA	TRBJ1-5	TRBV7-8	CASRGSGQHQPQHF	TGTGCCAGCAGGGGGTCGGGACAACATCAGCCCCAGCATTTT
NA	NA	TRBJ2-3	TRBV9	CASSVAFPPDTQYF	TGTGCCAGCAGCGTAGCTTTCCCCCCGGATACGCAGTATTTT
TRBD2	NA	TRBJ2-1	TRBV7-6	CASSPLGLAGGLPYNEQFF	TGTGCCAGCAGCCCCCTTGGGCTAGCGGGAGGGCTCCCCTACAATGAGCAGTTCTTC
TRBD1	NA	TRBJ2-1	TRBV28	CASTKRTGYNEQFF	TGTGCCAGCACCAAGAGGACAGGTTACAATGAGCAGTTCTTC
NA	NA	TRBJ1-3	TRBV7-2	CASSLPRGGSGGNTIYF	TGTGCCAGCAGCCTACCCCGCGGGGGCTCTGGAGGAAACACCATATATTTT
NA	once	TRBJ2-7	TRBV19	CASSIDSRRSSYEQYF	TGTGCCAGTAGTATAGATTCGAGGAGGAGCTCCTACGAGCAGTACTTC
NA	NA	TRBJ1-2	TRBV6-5	CASTPQRGGSGGYTF	TGTGCCAGCACTCCGCAAAGGGGAGGGTCAGGGGGCTACACCTTC
NA	once	TRBJ1-5	TRBV4-1	CASSQGRGQPQHF	TGCGCCAGCAGCCAAGGGCGGGGTCAGCCCCAGCATTTT
NA	NA	TRBJ2-1	TRBV21-1	CASSKFLAGDDEQFF	TGTGCCAGCAGCAAATTCCTAGCGGGAGACGATGAGCAGTTCTTC
NA	NA	TRBJ2-3	TRBV5-6	CASSLVLWWELNTDTQYF	TGTGCCAGCAGCTTGGTTCTGTGGTGGGAGCTCAACACAGATACGCAGTATTTT
NA	NA	TRBJ1-2	TRBV11-2	CASSLVARVSNSNYGYTF	TGTGCCAGCAGCTTAGTAGCCCGGGTTAGTAACTCTAACTATGGCTACACCTTC
NA	NA	TRBJ2-7	TRBV5-1	CASIVDYEQYF	TGCGCCAGCATTGTAGATTACGAGCAGTACTTC
NA	NA	TRBJ1-5	TRBV30	CAWQNGGHGQPQHF	TGTGCCTGGCAAAACGGGGGGCATGGTCAGCCCCAGCATTTT
NA	NA	TRBJ2-2	TRBV4-1	CASSSAGGELFF	TGCGCCAGCAGCTCGGCGGGCGGGGAGCTGTTTTTT
TRBD2	NA	TRBJ2-7	TRBV2	CATSGLAGGSEYEQYF	TGTGCCACCAGCGGTCTAGCGGGAGGATCCGAGTACGAGCAGTACTTC
TRBD1	NA	TRBJ1-2	TRBV4-3	CASSPQTGDSYGYTF	TGCGCCAGCAGCCCACAGACTGGGGACAGCTATGGCTACACCTTC
TRBD1	NA	TRBJ2-6	TRBV27	CASSFVGQPYSGANVLTF	TGTGCCAGCAGTTTCGTGGGACAGCCCTATTCTGGGGCCAACGTCCTGACTTTC
NA	NA	TRBJ1-5	TRBV10-1	CASSDIGQPQHF	TGCGCCAGCAGTGATATCGGTCAGCCCCAGCATTTT
NA	once	TRBJ2-7	TRBV4-2	CASSPWGEGLYEQYF	TGTGCCAGCAGCCCGTGGGGTGAGGGACTTTACGAGCAGTACTTC